Listed below are T cell receptor beta chains from one sample, sequenced in a study of cytomegalovirus exposure and HLA in healthy donors. Sequenced by immunoSEQ multiplex PCR; TCRdb stores in-frame clones only, minus some. The repertoire has about 240,000 clones, 75% to 90% of them found once; the top ten carry roughly 1.2%. The sample comprised PBMCs. These receptor sequences come from a woman aged 25-40 years in good health and CMV-seropositive. CDR3s include the opening cysteine and the closing phenylalanine or tryptophan. The order of the fields is V gene, D gene, clone size, J gene, CDR3 protein, CDR3 DNA. A D gene is named only where the DNA matches it firmly. Where a row states a size, it is once, few, many or the class of an expanded clone; other rows omit it.

>TRBV2|TRBD1|once|TRBJ2-1
CGLADREPYNEQFF
TGTGGCCTAGCCGACAGGGAACCCTACAATGAGCAGTTCTTC
>TRBV5-1|TRBD2|-|TRBJ2-2
CASSLGTSGITNTGELFF
TGCGCCAGCAGCTTGGGGACTAGCGGGATCACGAACACCGGGGAGCTGTTTTTT
>TRBV5-1|-|-|TRBJ2-7
CASSLAVAMREQYF
TGCGCCAGCAGCTTGGCCGTGGCCATGCGGGAGCAGTACTTC
>TRBV5-1|TRBD2|-|TRBJ2-5
CASTYGTSTETQYF
TGCGCCAGCACATACGGGACTAGCACAGAGACCCAGTACTTC
>TRBV18|-|-|TRBJ1-5
CASSSGQRGNQPQHF
TGTGCCAGCTCATCTGGACAGAGGGGTAATCAGCCCCAGCATTTT
>TRBV2|-|-|TRBJ2-3
CASSAPTDTQYF
TGTGCCAGCAGTGCCCCGACAGATACGCAGTATTTT
>TRBV9|TRBD2|-|TRBJ2-2
CASSVPREREDTGELFF
TGTGCCAGCAGCGTACCCAGGGAGCGGGAGGACACCGGGGAGCTGTTTTTT
>TRBV28|TRBD1|-|TRBJ1-5
CASSLWTGDSSNQPQHF
TGTGCCAGCAGTTTATGGACAGGGGATAGTAGCAATCAGCCCCAGCATTTT
>TRBV7-9|-|-|TRBJ1-5
CASSLVENRENQPQHF
TGTGCCAGCAGCTTAGTGGAGAATAGGGAGAATCAGCCCCAGCATTTT
>TRBV9|-|few|TRBJ1-5
CASSSIPDQPQHF
TGTGCCAGCAGCTCAATACCAGATCAGCCCCAGCATTTT
>TRBV9|-|-|TRBJ2-5
CASSVDTSPQTQYF
TGTGCCAGCAGCGTAGATACTAGTCCCCAGACCCAGTACTTC
>TRBV27|-|-|TRBJ1-3
CASSLTGSSGNTIYF
TGTGCCAGCAGTTTAACAGGGAGCTCTGGAAACACCATATATTTT
>TRBV27|TRBD2|-|TRBJ2-7
CASSLWPSGRKDEQYF
TGTGCCAGCAGTTTATGGCCTAGCGGGAGAAAGGACGAGCAGTACTTC
>TRBV4-1|TRBD2|-|TRBJ2-5
CASSQENARTSGRFRETQYF
TGCGCCAGCAGCCAAGAAAATGCGCGGACTAGCGGGAGGTTCAGGGAGACCCAGTACTTC
>TRBV10-3|-|-|TRBJ2-7
CAISASGTQHGGEQYF
TGTGCCATCAGTGCGTCCGGGACTCAGCACGGGGGCGAGCAGTACTTC
>TRBV27|-|once|TRBJ2-7
CASSVYPGMTYEQYF
TGTGCCAGCAGTGTATACCCCGGTATGACCTACGAGCAGTACTTC
>TRBV27|TRBD2|-|TRBJ2-3
CASSSRGRTGTDTQYF
TGTGCCAGCAGTTCGCGGGGGAGGACGGGGACAGATACGCAGTATTTT
>TRBV5-4|TRBD1|-|TRBJ1-2
CASSPTTGQGFYGYTF
TGTGCCAGCAGCCCAACTACGGGACAGGGATTCTATGGCTACACCTTC
>TRBV5-3|-|-|TRBJ2-7
CARSPPTYVAAPYEQYF
TGTGCCAGAAGCCCGCCAACATATGTAGCGGCACCATACGAGCAGTACTTC
>TRBV5-1|-|-|TRBJ2-7
CASSLFGLSYEQYF
TGCGCCAGCAGCTTATTCGGTCTTTCCTACGAGCAGTACTTC
>TRBV2|TRBD2|-|TRBJ2-1
CASSRLAGVYNEQFF
TGTGCCAGCAGTAGACTAGCGGGAGTCTACAATGAGCAGTTCTTC
>TRBV30|TRBD1|-|TRBJ2-2
CACQPGTGNTGELFF
TGTGCCTGCCAACCCGGGACAGGGAACACCGGGGAGCTGTTTTTT
>TRBV7-7|-|-|TRBJ2-5
CASSKDREETQYF
TGTGCCAGCAGCAAAGACAGAGAAGAGACCCAGTACTTC
>TRBV19|-|-|TRBJ1-2
CASSMGQGYGYTF
TGTGCCAGTAGTATGGGGCAGGGGTATGGCTACACCTTC
>TRBV5-4|-|few|TRBJ2-7
CASSLVASGGGHEQYF
TGTGCCAGCAGCTTGGTGGCTAGCGGTGGGGGCCACGAGCAGTACTTC
>TRBV29-1|-|-|TRBJ1-5
CSAEINSNQPQHF
TGCAGCGCGGAGATAAATAGCAATCAGCCCCAGCATTTT
>TRBV30|-|-|TRBJ1-1
CAWQGIRGTEAFF
TGTGCCTGGCAGGGGATTAGGGGCACTGAAGCTTTCTTT
>TRBV5-1|TRBD2|-|TRBJ2-3
CASSSSGGSTDTQYF
TGCGCCAGCAGCTCTAGCGGGGGTAGCACAGATACGCAGTATTTT
>TRBV5-1|-|few|TRBJ2-1
CASSETGWEQFF
TGCGCCAGCAGCGAAACAGGGTGGGAGCAGTTCTTC